A single sample gave rise to the 27 T cell receptor beta chains below, sequenced in a study of chronic HIV infection and antiretroviral therapy. Each CDR3 protein is one row after TCRdb ran MiXCR on the 5' RACE reads. Of about 38,000 distinct CDR3 sequences detected, around 8.7% appear once; the ten largest clones hold under 3.5%. Input material: peripheral blood. These receptors all stem from an adult who had HIV and had not received antiretroviral therapy, or was an uninfected healthy control (not recorded which).

On this clonotype: Sequence at one end of the junction differs from germline and may be a read error. The chain employs TRBV11-1 and TRBJ1-2; D not certain. The germline CDR1 and CDR2 sequences are SGHAT and FQDESV (reference sequence). This CDR3 is 13 amino acids long. CDR3 sequence: CASSLSRNYGHTF. CDR3 bases: TGTGCCAGCAGCTTATCTCGTAACTATGGCCACACCTTC.

This clonotype has at least ten counts. The V call is TRBV7-6, the J call TRBJ2-6; 7 nucleotides match TRBD1. The germline V gene encodes CDR1 SGHVS and CDR2 FNYEAQ. Germline trimming cut 6 bases from V and 1 base from J; bases unmatched to any gene: 3. The CDR3 runs to 15 residues. As DNA, the CDR3 is TGTGCCAGCAGTCGACAGGGTTCTGGGGCCAACGTCCTGACTTTC. Its translation is CASSRQGSGANVLTF.

In its sample, this clonotype was seen many times. This chain connects TRBV28 to TRBJ2-1; D is perhaps TRBD2 (6 bases). Trimming cost V 7 bases and J 6 bases, with 10 bases left between them. In germline, CDR1 is MDHEN, CDR2 SYDVKM. The CDR3 runs to 12 residues. The CDR3 DNA reads TGTGCCAGCACCCTGACTAGCAATGAGCAGTTCTTC. As protein: CASTLTSNEQFF. Supplemented by reference TRBV28 and TRBJ2-1, the full variable domain reads DVKVTQSSRYLVKRTGEKVFLECVQDMDHENMFWYRQDPGLGLRLIYFSYDVKMKEKGDIPEGYSVSREKKERFSLILESASTNQTSMYLCASTLTSNEQFFGPGTRLTVL.

This clonotype was found many times. This chain connects TRBV4-1 to TRBJ2-2; possibly TRBD1 or TRBD2 for D (5 bases each). Per the germline V gene, CDR1 is MGHRA and CDR2 is YSYEKL. This CDR3 is 16 amino acids long. The germline V and J ends were trimmed by 4 bases and 0 bases, with 12 bases remaining between them. CDR3 sequence reads: CASSPRPGPNTGELFF. CDR3 bases: TGCGCCAGCAGCCCACGCCCGGGACCGAACACCGGGGAGCTGTTTTTT.

Ten or more counts support this clonotype. The chain recombines TRBV28 with TRBJ2-1; weak D call: TRBD1 (6 bases). The V end was cut by 4 bases, the J end by 5 bases, with 15 bases between. The CDR3 sequence is 15 residues long. The germline gives CDR1 MDHEN, CDR2 SYDVKM. The CDR3 coding sequence is TGTGCCAGCAGTTCCTCAGGGGCCGGGAACAATGAGCAGTTCTTC. Amino acid sequence: CASSSSGAGNNEQFF.

Points on this clonotype: A much larger clone sits a single nucleotide away, making a read error possible. The V and J genes are TRBV28 and TRBJ1-1; D gene uncertain. Germline CDR1 MDHEN, CDR2 SYDVKM. CDR3 length equals 13 residues. CDR3 sequence: CASSPRPRTETFF. The DNA of the CDR3 is TGTGCCAGCAGTCCCCGTCCTCGAACTGAAACTTTCTTT.

This clonotype was counted many times. V usage is TRBV13 and J usage is TRBJ2-4; D gene unclear. Deletions cut 0 bases from V and 2 bases from J, with 11 bases between. The CDR3 loop spans 16 amino acids. CDR1 is PRHDT and CDR2 is FYEKMQ in the germline V gene (reference sequence). CDR3 protein: CASSLGPTRPKNIQYF. The CDR3 DNA sequence: TGTGCCAGCAGCTTAGGCCCAACGAGACCCAAAAACATTCAGTACTTC.

This clonotype appeared many times. This chain uses TRBV6-2 or TRBV6-3 with TRBJ2-2, with 10 bases aligning to TRBD2. Germline V gene data show CDR1 as MNHEY and CDR2 as SVGEGT. The J segment lost 7 bases and the V segment lost 2 bases, leaving 4 bases of the junction unmatched. The CDR3 is made up of 15 amino acids. CDR3 DNA sequence: TGTGCCAGCAGTTACATAAGGACTAGCGGCGGGGAGCTGTTTTTT. Translation: CASSYIRTSGGELFF.

The CDR3 DNA sequence: TGTGCCAGCATTTTTACTTTCCGAGGAGATACGCAGTATTTT. It is translated as CASIFTFRGDTQYF. The chain carries TRBV6-1 and TRBJ2-3; no reliable D call. CDR1 MNHNS and CDR2 SASEGT come from the germline V gene. Trimming removed 7 bases from V and 5 bases from J, with 16 bases in between. This CDR3 region has 14 residues.

This clonotype turned up a few times. V is TRBV29-1 and J is TRBJ2-6; no reliable D call. Trimming shortened V by 3 bases and J by 4 bases, and 7 bases separated the two germline ends. The CDR3 spans 13 residues. The V gene's germline CDR1 is SQVTM and CDR2 ANQGSEA. CDR3: CSVDLEGANVLTF. The CDR3 coding sequence is TGCAGCGTTGATCTGGAAGGGGCCAACGTCCTGACTTTC.

There are many counts of this clonotype. The chain joins TRBV5-1 to TRBJ2-1; the match to TRBD2 covers 8 bases. Germline CDR1 reads SGHRS; CDR2 reads YFSETQ. The CDR3 is 16 residues long. Germline trimming cut 0 bases from V and 8 bases from J; bases unmatched to any gene: 10. CDR3 sequence: CASSLGRMTSADEQFF. The CDR3 DNA reads as TGCGCCAGCAGCTTGGGTAGGATGACTAGCGCTGATGAGCAGTTCTTC.

V usage is TRBV6-6 and J usage is TRBJ2-3; TRBD2 is a possible D gene (6 bases). Germline values: CDR1 MNHNY, CDR2 SVGAGI (reference sequence). This CDR3 comprises 16 residues. The V end lost 3 bases, the J end lost 3 bases, and 16 bases lay between the germline ends. CDR3 region: CASSYASGTLTDTQYF. CDR3 sequence (DNA): TGTGCCAGCAGTTATGCCTCCGGGACTTTAACAGATACGCAGTATTTT.

This clonotype turned up a few times. The rearrangement uses TRBV28 and TRBJ1-5; D is unclear. This CDR3 has 16 residues. Germline values: CDR1 MDHEN, CDR2 SYDVKM. The V end lost 4 bases, the J end lost 1 base, and 14 bases lay between the germline ends. The DNA of the CDR3 is TGTGCCAGCAGTTCTTTATTTACAAGGAGCAATCAGCCCCAGCATTTT. Amino acids: CASSSLFTRSNQPQHF.

This clonotype came up a few times. The chain couples TRBV4-1 to TRBJ2-5; D is undetermined. The length of the CDR3 is 14 residues. The germline V gene has CDR1 MGHRA and CDR2 YSYEKL. V dropped 4 bases and J dropped 2 bases, with 11 bases sitting between them. The CDR3: CASSLTPMQETQYF. The CDR3 DNA reads TGCGCCAGCAGCCTAACGCCGATGCAAGAGACCCAGTACTTC.

This sequence joins TRBV29-1 and TRBJ1-1, with a weak D call TRBD1 (5 bases). The CDR3 is 10 amino acids. Germline-derived CDR1 and CDR2 are SQVTM and ANQGSEA. Trimming removed 4 bases from V and 9 bases from J, with 9 bases in between. In nucleotides, the CDR3 is TGCAGCGTTGTCAGGGAGAAAGCTTTCTTT. This codes for CSVVREKAFF.

The sample holds a few counts of this clonotype. The V and J genes are TRBV25-1 and TRBJ2-3; the D gene is possibly TRBD2 (7 bases). This CDR3 region has 15 residues. The germline V gene has CDR1 MGHDK and CDR2 SYGVNS. Trimming cost V 3 bases and J 6 bases, with 16 bases left between them. CDR3 nucleotides: TGTGCCAGCAGTGAGGTTCGGGGGGCGGTGGATACGCAGTATTTT. It is translated as CASSEVRGAVDTQYF.

The chain has TRBV7-2 and TRBJ2-3; weak D call: TRBD1 (6 bases). CDR3 length equals 14 residues. Germline CDR1 reads SGHTA; CDR2 reads FQGNSA. The V end lost 1 base, the J end lost 6 bases, and 11 bases lay between the germline ends. CDR3 sequence: CASSLVGARDTQYF. DNA of the CDR3: TGTGCCAGCAGCTTAGTGGGGGCGCGGGATACGCAGTATTTT.

V usage is TRBV29-1 and J usage is TRBJ2-2; D ambiguous. The V and J ends lost 4 bases and 1 base respectively, with 7 bases between them. Germline values: CDR1 SQVTM, CDR2 ANQGSEA. The CDR3 runs 13 residues. As DNA, the CDR3 is TGCAGCGTTGTTCCGGAGAACACCGGGGAGCTGTTTTTT. This codes for CSVVPENTGELFF.

The V gene is TRBV29-1, the J gene TRBJ2-2; D ambiguous. Germline V gene data show CDR1 as SQVTM and CDR2 as ANQGSEA. CDR3 length equals 10 residues. The ends were cut back, 3 bases at V and 7 bases at J, with 3 bases in the middle. CDR3 DNA: TGCAGCGTTGAGGACGGGGAGCTGTTTTTT. Translation gives CSVEDGELFF.

The chain joins TRBV28 to TRBJ2-2; D gene unclear. The V gene's germline CDR1 is MDHEN and CDR2 SYDVKM. With 2 bases removed from V and 2 bases from J, the gap between germline ends came to 12 bases. The CDR3 runs 16 residues. The CDR3: CASSLISVDNTGELFF. In DNA form, the CDR3 reads TGTGCCAGCAGTTTAATCTCGGTAGATAACACCGGGGAGCTGTTTTTT.

This clonotype was seen ten or more times. This chain joins TRBV28 and TRBJ2-1, with D perhaps matching TRBD1 or TRBD2 (5 bases each). CDR3 length equals 12 residues. V was trimmed by 8 bases and J by 5 bases, leaving 10 bases between them. The germline V gene has CDR1 MDHEN and CDR2 SYDVKM. CDR3 DNA: TGTGCCAGCCGGGACGGGGACAATGAGCAGTTCTTC. It codes for CASRDGDNEQFF. The complete variable domain, with remaining parts taken from reference TRBV28 and TRBJ2-1, reads DVKVTQSSRYLVKRTGEKVFLECVQDMDHENMFWYRQDPGLGLRLIYFSYDVKMKEKGDIPEGYSVSREKKERFSLILESASTNQTSMYLCASRDGDNEQFFGPGTRLTVL.

This clonotype was detected ten times or more. The chain carries TRBV29-1 and TRBJ2-5; a possible D gene is TRBD1 (7 bases). Germline values: CDR1 SQVTM, CDR2 ANQGSEA. Trimming removed 4 bases at V and 4 bases at J, with 13 bases between. CDR3 length: 13 amino acids. CDR3 DNA sequence: TGCAGCGTTGTGGAGGGGGCTCGAGAGACCCAGTACTTC. Encoded protein: CSVVEGARETQYF. Based on the CDR3 plus reference TRBV29-1 and TRBJ2-5, the full variable domain is SAVISQKPSRDICQRGTSLTIQCQVDSQVTMMFWYRQQPGQSLTLIATANQGSEATYESGFVIDKFPISRPNLTFSTLTVSNMSPEDSSIYLCSVVEGARETQYFGPGTRLLVL.

This clonotype occurred many times. V is TRBV2 and J is TRBJ2-6; D remains ambiguous. This CDR3 has 13 residues. V was cut by 8 bases and J by 1 base, with 6 bases left in between. Germline V gives CDR1 SNHLY, CDR2 FYNNEI. CDR3 protein: CASEESGANVLTF. DNA of the CDR3: TGTGCCAGCGAAGAGTCTGGGGCCAACGTCCTGACTTTC.

The V gene is TRBV7-9, the J gene TRBJ2-7; 10 positions agree with TRBD1. Germline V gene sequence: CDR1 SEHNR, CDR2 FQNEAQ (reference sequence). After removal of 4 bases from V and 2 bases from J, the junction contained 2 bases not matched to a gene. This CDR3 comprises 14 residues. This CDR3 reads CASSWTGGTYEQYF. The CDR3 nucleotides are TGTGCCAGCAGCTGGACAGGGGGGACCTACGAGCAGTACTTC.

This clonotype occurred many times. The chain combines TRBV9 with TRBJ2-5; TRBD2 agrees at 9 bases. This CDR3 contains 16 residues. The junction had 7 bases not matched to a gene; V was cut back by 0 bases and J by 4 bases. CDR1 is SGDLS and CDR2 is YYNGEE in the germline V gene. Written as DNA, the CDR3 is TGTGCCAGCAGCGTAGTTGGTAGCGGGAGCCGAGAGACCCAGTACTTC. It translates to CASSVVGSGSRETQYF.

The sample holds a few counts of this clonotype. J is TRBJ2-7 and V is TRBV9; D is undetermined. Trimming took off 0 bases at V and 5 bases at J, with 3 bases between the two ends. CDR1 and CDR2 (germline): SGDLS, YYNGEE. This CDR3 is 11 amino acids long. CDR3 nucleotide sequence: TGTGCCAGCAGCGTAGGGAACGAGCAGTACTTC. Its translation: CASSVGNEQYF. Filled out from reference TRBV9 and TRBJ2-7, the complete variable domain reads DSGVTQTPKHLITATGQRVTLRCSPRSGDLSVYWYQQSLDQGLQFLIQYYNGEERAKGNILERFSAQQFPDLHSELNLSSLELGDSALYFCASSVGNEQYFGPGTRLTVT.

The chain has TRBV2 and TRBJ1-2; possibly TRBD1 for D (5 bases). This CDR3 region has 13 residues. Looked up from germline, CDR1 is SNHLY and CDR2 is FYNNEI. Trimming stripped 6 bases from V and 7 bases from J, with 15 bases between. The CDR3: CASSPGTVGGYTF. DNA for the CDR3: TGTGCCAGCAGCCCCGGGACGGTGGGTGGCTACACCTTC.